This T cell receptor (beta chain) appears in the sequencing data of a study of shared clonotypes between healthy human individuals. Regarding the study as a whole: Rarefaction analysis demonstrated incomplete sorted-subset sequencing notwithstanding large depth.

The method was immunoSEQ multiplex PCR; TCRdb's version includes in-frame clones alone and lacks a portion of them. The table shows roughly 2 million clones, with over 85% occurring only once. Germline V CDR1 and CDR2: MNHNS, SASEGT. The junction had 4 bases not matched to a gene; V was cut back by 1 base and J by 2 bases. The CDR3 runs to 15 residues. As defined, naive CD8 cells were CD45RO-negative and positively selected for CCR7, with terminally differentiated effector memory CD45RA+ cells excluded. In the case of this clone: Its antigen is unidentified.

The sample comprised naive CD8+ T cells sorted from blood. This sequence joins TRBV6-1 and TRBJ2-7; 8 bases map to TRBD1. This TCR was sampled from a man younger than 35 in good health. The DNA for the CDR3 is TGTGCCAGCAGTGAAGGTGTCAGGGGGCCCTACGAGCAGTACTTC. Its translation is CASSEGVRGPYEQYF.